One and the same sample provided the 24 T cell receptor beta chains below, sequenced in a study of T cells in Graves' hyperthyroidism and ophthalmopathy (dated by TCRdb to between 2017 and 2020). Library method: multiplex PCR. Data came from an Illumina HiSeq 2000. Amplification of TCR beta CDR3 regions was carried out from RNA transcripts. A first-round RT-PCR of the TCR CDR3 used the HTBI primer set with the Qiagen OneStep RT-PCR kit. TCRdb redid the processing of the public reads, applying fastp at Q25 and MiXCR, and retained in-frame beta chains. Identical CDR3 protein sequences are pooled into one entry, listed with their most common genes and DNA. The sample table contains about 840,000 distinct CDR3 sequences; only one count was recorded for over 35% of them. 8.9% of the sample belongs to the ten largest clones. Sequenced material: blood. These TCRs come from a young man with Graves' hyperthyroidism.

The genes are TRBV10-3 and TRBJ1-5, with a possible D match to TRBD1 (6 bases). The germline V gene encodes CDR1 ENHRY and CDR2 SYGVKD. The CDR3 spans 14 residues. V was pared by 10 bases and J by 3 bases, with 16 bases between. CDR3 coding DNA: TGTGCCACCGGCACACGGGACACCAATCAGCCCCAGCATTTT. Amino acids: CATGTRDTNQPQHF.

This clonotype has a handful of counts. In DNA form, the CDR3 reads TGTGCCAGCAGCCATGAACAGGGGATAGAGACCCAGTACTTC. Protein product: CASSHEQGIETQYF. The chain links TRBV7-8 to TRBJ2-5; 7 bases match TRBD1. The CDR3 has 14 amino acids. V was pared by 5 bases and J by 4 bases, with 7 bases of the junction left unmatched. Germline assignment: CDR1 SGHVS and CDR2 FQNEAQ.

In this sample, this clonotype turned up many times. The chain couples TRBV7-9 to TRBJ2-2; D possibly uses TRBD1 or TRBD2 (5 bases each). Trimming removed 2 bases at V and 6 bases at J, with 10 bases between. The CDR3 sequence is 14 residues long. The germline gives CDR1 SEHNR, CDR2 FQNEAQ (reference sequence). CDR3 sequence: CASSLLGTAGELFF. CDR3 in DNA: TGTGCCAGCAGCTTACTTGGGACGGCCGGGGAGCTGTTTTTT.

Note on this clonotype: A much larger clone differs by one base, so this may be a read error. The rearrangement links TRBV2 to TRBJ2-7; 8 bases are shared with TRBD1. Near its end, the DNA agrees better with TRBJ2-5, so the J call may be wrong. From germline, CDR1 is SNHLY and CDR2 FYNNEI. The CDR3 totals 14 residues. The CDR3 spells CANSEQGGQETQYF. In nucleotides, the CDR3 is TGTGCCAACAGTGAACAGGGGGGACAAGAGACCCAGTACTTC.

The chain uses TRBV7-2 and TRBJ1-1, with TRBD1 as a possible D gene (6 bases). CDR1 SGHTA and CDR2 FQGNSA come from the germline V gene. V lost 1 base, J lost 10 bases, and 16 bases lay in between. The CDR3 has 14 amino acids. The CDR3 loop reads CASSLGGGSGVAFF. The CDR3 DNA reads as TGTGCCAGCAGCTTAGGCGGTGGATCAGGGGTAGCTTTCTTT.

The chain uses TRBV15 and TRBJ1-2, with D tentatively TRBD1 (5 bases). Germline V lookup: CDR1 LNHNV, CDR2 YYDKDF (reference sequence). V lost 5 bases to trimming and J lost 6 bases, with 19 bases between them. The CDR3 consists of 15 residues. CDR3 coding DNA: TGTGCCACCAGCTGGCCCGAGGTAGGGGCGGATGGCTACACCTTC. Encoded protein: CATSWPEVGADGYTF.

The chain links TRBV19 to TRBJ2-2; perhaps TRBD1 as D (5 bases). This CDR3 region has 15 residues. The V gene's germline CDR1 is LNHDA and CDR2 SQIVND (reference sequence). With 5 bases removed from V and 0 bases from J, the gap between germline ends came to 10 bases. This CDR3 reads CASSASTANTGELFF. The CDR3 DNA sequence: TGTGCCAGTAGTGCGTCGACAGCGAACACCGGGGAGCTGTTTTTT.

For this clonotype: A read error may produce the germline difference seen at one junction end. The chain recombines TRBV10-3 with TRBJ1-5, with 8 bases lining up with TRBD1. This CDR3 is built from 15 residues. Germline CDR1 and CDR2: ENHRY and SYGVKD. CDR3 nucleotide sequence: TGTGCCAGCAGTTTAGGGGACAGGTTAATTCAGCCCCAGCATTTT. It yields the protein CASSLGDRLIQPQHF.

V gene TRBV29-1 combines with J gene TRBJ2-2; D possibly uses TRBD1 or TRBD2 (5 bases each). This CDR3 spans 14 amino acids. Germline V gene data show CDR1 as SQVTM and CDR2 as ANQGSEA. This chain's CDR3 is CASSQSGTAGELFF. In DNA form, the CDR3 reads TGCGCCAGCAGCCAATCCGGGACGGCCGGGGAGCTGTTTTTT.

The CDR3 loop is CATSLGDGNQPQHF. The DNA for the CDR3 is TGTGCCACCAGTCTAGGGGACGGCAATCAGCCCCAGCATTTT. The rearrangement uses TRBV15 and TRBJ1-5, with TRBD1 as a possible D gene (5 bases). V gave up 6 bases and J gave up 2 bases, with 11 bases separating them. The CDR3 has 14 amino acids. Per germline, CDR1 LNHNV and CDR2 YYDKDF (reference sequence).

This clonotype was seen repeatedly, ten times or more. V gene TRBV7-9 combines with J gene TRBJ2-7; D is ambiguous. Germline-derived CDR1 and CDR2 are SEHNR and FQNEAQ (reference sequence). Trimming took off 1 base at V and 7 bases at J, with 11 bases between the two ends. This CDR3 comprises 13 residues. CDR3 protein: CASSLGYGREQYF. CDR3 in DNA: TGTGCCAGCAGCTTAGGATACGGCCGGGAGCAGTACTTC. The variable domain in full, completed from reference TRBV7-9 and TRBJ2-7, reads DTGVSQNPRHKITKRGQNVTFRCDPISEHNRLYWYRQTLGQGPEFLTYFQNEAQLEKSRLLSDRFSAERPKGSFSTLEIQRTEQGDSAMYLCASSLGYGREQYFGPGTRLTVT.

The V and J genes are TRBV9 and TRBJ2-2; D is ambiguous. This CDR3 comprises 17 residues. In germline, CDR1 is SGDLS, CDR2 YYNGEE. V lost 5 bases and J lost 0, with 17 bases in between. The CDR3 here is CASSFPLGRTNTGELFF. The DNA for the CDR3 is TGTGCCAGCAGTTTTCCCCTAGGACGGACGAACACCGGGGAGCTGTTTTTT.

A few counts support this clonotype. This chain connects TRBV29-1 to TRBJ2-3, with D uncertain. V was trimmed by 6 bases and J by 3 bases, leaving 4 bases between them. CDR3 length: 10 residues. CDR1 is SQVTM and CDR2 is ANQGSEA in the germline V gene. The CDR3 here is CSVETDTQYF. CDR3 in DNA: TGCAGCGTGGAGACAGATACGCAGTATTTT.

V and J are TRBV10-3 and TRBJ1-2, with D perhaps TRBD1 (6 bases). The V and J ends lost 10 bases and 4 bases respectively, with 19 bases between them. Per the germline V gene, CDR1 is ENHRY and CDR2 is SYGVKD. This CDR3 is 14 amino acids long. The CDR3 nucleotides are TGTGCCAGCACCGAAGCGGCAGGGGCCTATGGCTACACCTTC. It yields the protein CASTEAAGAYGYTF.

This clonotype was recorded at least ten times. This chain joins TRBV19 and TRBJ1-5; 7 bases map to TRBD1. This CDR3 is 15 amino acids long. The junction had 9 bases not matched to a gene; V was cut back by 3 bases and J by 7 bases. Germline V gives CDR1 LNHDA, CDR2 SQIVND (reference sequence). In DNA form, the CDR3 reads TGTGCCAGTAGTATCGGGCAGGGGGTCCGCCAGCCCCAGCATTTT. Protein: CASSIGQGVRQPQHF.

This clonotype showed up many times. The chain combines TRBV20-1 with TRBJ1-2; no definite D call. This CDR3 has 13 amino acids. Looked up from germline, CDR1 is DFQATT and CDR2 is SNEGSKA (reference sequence). V was shortened by 3 bases and J by 4 bases, with 12 bases between the two germline ends. CDR3 amino acids: CSASETVTYGYTF. DNA of the CDR3: TGCAGTGCTAGCGAAACAGTCACCTATGGCTACACCTTC.

The chain carries TRBV12-3 or TRBV12-4 and TRBJ2-7; D is undetermined. V was trimmed by 8 bases and J by 3 bases, leaving 17 bases between them. This CDR3 region has 14 residues. The chain's CDR3 is CASSLVGTHYEQYF. CDR3 nucleotide sequence: TGTGCCAGCTCCTTGGTGGGAACCCACTACGAGCAGTACTTC.

About this clonotype itself: The junction and the germline gene differ at one end; a read error may be behind it. The chain employs TRBV9 and TRBJ2-7; D may be TRBD2 (5 bases). CDR3 size: 15 residues. CDR1 SGDLS and CDR2 YYNGEE come from the germline V gene. DNA for the CDR3: TGCGCCAGCAGCCCTTTGGACCGGGGTCCCTACGAGCAGTACTTC. Translating gives CASSPLDRGPYEQYF.

The sample holds many counts of this clonotype. The rearrangement uses TRBV19 and TRBJ1-6; tentative D call: TRBD1 (5 bases). Per germline, CDR1 LNHDA and CDR2 SQIVND (reference sequence). V dropped 8 bases and J dropped 8 bases, with 16 bases sitting between them. The CDR3 is 14 residues long. The CDR3 sequence: CASGRDRRDSPLHF. The CDR3 DNA reads as TGTGCCAGTGGTAGGGACCGGAGGGATTCACCCCTCCACTTT.

This clonotype was counted once. The genes are TRBV4-1 and TRBJ1-2; 11 bases are shared with TRBD1. V lost 0 bases to trimming and J lost 4 bases; unmatched junction nucleotides: 4. CDR3 length: 16 amino acids. Germline V gene lookup returns CDR1 MGHRA and CDR2 YSYEKL. CDR3 loop: CASSQDGGQGGYGYTF. As DNA, the CDR3 is TGCGCCAGCAGCCAAGACGGGGGACAGGGGGGCTATGGCTACACCTTC.

This clonotype turned up a few times. The genes are TRBV20-1 and TRBJ2-7; maybe TRBD2 (7 bases). Germline assignment: CDR1 DFQATT and CDR2 SNEGSKA (reference sequence). CDR3 length: 16 residues. Trimming cost V 4 bases and J 0 bases, with 19 bases left between them. The CDR3 coding sequence is TGCAGTGCTAACCGACCAAAGGGGGGGGGCTCCTACGAGCAGTACTTC. Translation: CSANRPKGGGSYEQYF.

V usage is TRBV7-7 and J usage is TRBJ2-7; TRBD2 aligns across 8 bases. This CDR3 contains 16 residues. Germline V CDR1 and CDR2: SSHAT, FNYEAQ (reference sequence). V shed 5 bases, J shed 0 bases, and the junction held 9 bases outside the gene matches. The CDR3 loop reads CASSLPPGTSSYEQYF. In DNA form, the CDR3 reads TGTGCCAGCAGCCTCCCGCCGGGGACTAGCTCCTACGAGCAGTACTTC.

This clonotype was recorded at least ten times. The rearrangement joins TRBV9 to TRBJ2-7; 7 bases are shared with TRBD1. In germline, CDR1 is SGDLS, CDR2 YYNGEE. Unmatched junction bases numbered 5, after V lost 0 bases and J lost 5 bases. This CDR3 spans 14 amino acids. DNA for the CDR3: TGTGCCAGCAGCGTAGGACAGGGTAGGGACGAGCAGTACTTC. Its translation is CASSVGQGRDEQYF.

There are many counts of this clonotype. V gene TRBV7-9 combines with J gene TRBJ1-1; D call uncertain. The CDR3 runs to 14 residues. Germline V CDR1 and CDR2: SEHNR, FQNEAQ (reference sequence). Trimming stripped 0 bases from V and 1 base from J, with 6 bases between. The CDR3 here is CASSLARGNTEAFF. Here the CDR3 DNA reads TGTGCCAGCAGCTTAGCGCGGGGGAACACTGAAGCTTTCTTT.